This TCR beta chain emerged from a study of cytomegalovirus exposure and HLA in healthy donors. Researchers ran the PCR with 60 Vbeta and 13 Jbeta primers. Clones were read by immunoSEQ multiplex PCR, and TCRdb kept only the in-frame ones, dropping some. The listing records about 160,000 clones. The CDR3 runs 13 residues. Germline V gene lookup returns CDR1 MNHNS and CDR2 SASEGT. With 2 bases removed from V and 10 bases from J, the gap between germline ends came to 14 bases. The sequenced sample consisted of PBMCs. The chain couples TRBV6-1 to TRBJ1-1; D perhaps matches TRBD1 (6 bases). The sequence was collected from a woman aged 55-69 years in good health and CMV-seronegative. The CDR3 region is CASSESGGLGAFF. CDR3 bases: TGTGCCAGCAGTGAAAGTGGGGGCCTAGGAGCTTTCTTT.